These 8 T cell receptor beta chains share one sample of origin, sequenced in a study of blood T cell repertoires in COVID-19. Libraries were prepared by immunoSEQ multiplex PCR; TCRdb keeps only in-frame clonotypes and omits some of them. Of around 270,000 clones in the sample, 65% to 90% were seen once. Sequenced material: peripheral blood. These receptors all stem from a man aged 25-40 years with active or convalescent COVID-19.

The sample holds a few counts of this clone. The genes are TRBV6-1 and TRBJ2-1; TRBD2 aligns across 8 bases. Looked up from germline, CDR1 is MNHNS and CDR2 is SASEGT. J gave up 4 bases and V 2 bases, and 4 bases lay outside the gene matches. The CDR3 is 15 residues long. The CDR3 spells CASSEPGGGYNEQFF. In DNA form, the CDR3 reads TGTGCCAGCAGTGAACCTGGCGGGGGGTACAATGAGCAGTTCTTC.

V gene TRBV27 combines with J gene TRBJ2-3, with 10 bases aligning to TRBD1. The V gene's germline CDR1 is MNHEY and CDR2 SMNVEV (reference sequence). This CDR3 comprises 14 residues. V was clipped by 6 bases and J by 5 bases; unmatched bases: 5. The CDR3 here is CASSDRGLKDTQYF. In nucleotides, the CDR3 is TGTGCCAGCAGCGACAGGGGGCTCAAAGATACGCAGTATTTT.

The CDR3: CASGEVMNTEAFF. CDR3 nucleotides: TGTGCTTCGGGGGAGGTTATGAACACTGAAGCTTTCTTT. The chain uses TRBV11-2 and TRBJ1-1; D may be TRBD1 (5 bases). The CDR3 has 13 amino acids. Germline CDR1 and CDR2: SGHAT and FQNNGV.

The chain carries TRBV28 and TRBJ2-7; the match to TRBD1 covers 9 bases. J gave up 1 base and V 6 bases, and 7 bases lay outside the gene matches. The length of the CDR3 is 15 residues. CDR1 MDHEN and CDR2 SYDVKM come from the germline V gene. The CDR3 loop is CASRLTGGISYEQYF. As DNA, the CDR3 is TGTGCCAGCAGACTGACAGGGGGGATTTCCTACGAGCAGTACTTC.

This chain connects TRBV21-1 to TRBJ2-7; the table's D call, TRBD2, has no DNA check behind it. TRBV21-1 is deemed a pseudogene. The CDR3 runs to 13 residues. The CDR3 DNA is TGTGCCAGCAGTGGAGGCAGGTTCTACGAGCAGTACTTC. Its protein product is CASSGGRFYEQYF.

V gene TRBV3-1 (or the pseudogene TRBV3-2) combines with J gene TRBJ1-2, with D uncertain. V shed 0 bases and J shed 4 bases, with 9 bases lying between them. The CDR3 sequence is 14 residues long. Germline loops: CDR1 LGHDT, CDR2 YNNKEL (reference sequence). The CDR3 bases are TGTGCCAGCAGCCAAGATTACAGCCGCTATGGCTACACCTTC. Translation: CASSQDYSRYGYTF.

V usage is TRBV2 and J usage is TRBJ2-5, with D possibly matching TRBD2 (6 bases). The CDR3 is 14 amino acids. Germline assignment: CDR1 SNHLY and CDR2 FYNNEI. V was trimmed by 4 bases and J by 2 bases, leaving 11 bases between them. CDR3 in amino acids: CASSVLLAQETQYF. The CDR3 coding sequence is TGTGCCAGCAGTGTATTACTAGCACAAGAGACCCAGTACTTC. Using reference TRBV2 and TRBJ2-5 for the parts outside the CDR3, the full variable domain is EPEVTQTPSHQVTQMGQEVILRCVPISNHLYFYWYRQILGQKVEFLVSFYNNEISEKSEIFDDQFSVERPDGSNFTLKIRSTKLEDSAMYFCASSVLLAQETQYFGPGTRLLVL.

The V call is TRBV28, the J call TRBJ2-7, with 10 bases aligning to TRBD2. V was clipped by 3 bases and J by 0 bases; unmatched bases: 5. This CDR3 comprises 16 residues. Germline loops: CDR1 MDHEN, CDR2 SYDVKM. CDR3 DNA sequence: TGTGCCAGCAGTTTGGCTAGCGGGGGCCACTCCTACGAGCAGTACTTC. Amino acids: CASSLASGGHSYEQYF.